This T cell receptor (beta chain) was retrieved from a study of T cells in Graves' hyperthyroidism and ophthalmopathy. The definition of stable Graves' hyperthyroidism was no ophthalmopathy progression within 18 months. Diagnostic assessment was based on clinical symptoms, serum thyroxine and TRAb, thyroid ultrasound and orbital computed tomography. This sample holds PBMCs from less than 11 ml fresh peripheral blood. General study findings and limits: Most thyroid-expanded clonotypes above 0.001 were also found in blood.

From RNA transcripts, TCR beta CDR3 regions were amplified. A first-round RT-PCR of the TCR CDR3 used the HTBI primer set. MiXCR, applied by TCRdb to the multiplex PCR reads, yields one record per CDR3 protein. The table shows about 300,000 distinct CDR3 sequences, with approximately 15% occurring only once. There are many counts of this clonotype. Its target is unknown. What was sequenced was blood. This sequence was found in a man under 40 with Graves' hyperthyroidism.

CDR3 nucleotides: TGTGCCAGCACCCTTGAAAGCAACAAATACGAGCAGTACTTC. It encodes CASTLESNKYEQYF. The chain is built from TRBV11-2 and TRBJ2-7; D uncertain. Trimming removed 7 bases from V and 4 bases from J, with 17 bases in between. The germline V gene encodes CDR1 SGHAT and CDR2 FQNNGV. The CDR3 is 14 amino acids. Full variable domain (outside the CDR3, taken from reference TRBV11-2 and TRBJ2-7): EAGVAQSPRYKIIEKRQSVAFWCNPISGHATLYWYQQILGQGPKLLIQFQNNGVVDDSQLPKDRFSAERLKGVDSTLKIQPAKLEDSAVYLCASTLESNKYEQYFGPGTRLTVT.